The subject of this entry is one T cell receptor beta chain. Its antigen is still unknown. The V segment lost 9 bases and the J segment 7 bases; nucleotides outside the gene matches: 13. Germline V gene sequence: CDR1 LNHDA, CDR2 SQIVND (reference sequence). The CDR3 runs to 15 residues. The data were taken from a study of regulatory T cells in long-lasting Graves disease. Across the whole study: Newly diagnosed Graves' patients took antithyroid drugs under 3 months.

Findings and caveats of the study: Persistent disease exhibited a predilection for TRBV28, TRBJ1-2 and TRBJ2-5.

As for time point: newly diagnosed GD, antithyroid drugs for less than 3 months. Isolated PBMC RNA provided the starting material for the TCR library. Enrollment of patients was through an endocrinology department in Xi'an, China. Construction of the TCR beta libraries employed iRepertoire HTBI primers in conjunction with Arm-PCR of CDR3 regions. TCRdb ran MiXCR on the multiplex PCR reads and lists one entry per CDR3 protein. The sample gives under 300,000 distinct CDR3 sequences, about a sixth of which show up once; over 20% is in the top ten. The chain carries TRBV19 and TRBJ2-2; 8 bases are a match to TRBD1. The sequence derives from a female donor with Graves disease. The sample in question was peripheral blood mononuclear cells (PBMCs), obtained at new diagnosis, from a patient treated with antithyroid drugs. The CDR3, as DNA: TGTGCCAGCCAGGGGGCTGGAGTAGTCTACGGGGAGCTGTTTTTT. Its protein product is CASQGAGVVYGELFF.